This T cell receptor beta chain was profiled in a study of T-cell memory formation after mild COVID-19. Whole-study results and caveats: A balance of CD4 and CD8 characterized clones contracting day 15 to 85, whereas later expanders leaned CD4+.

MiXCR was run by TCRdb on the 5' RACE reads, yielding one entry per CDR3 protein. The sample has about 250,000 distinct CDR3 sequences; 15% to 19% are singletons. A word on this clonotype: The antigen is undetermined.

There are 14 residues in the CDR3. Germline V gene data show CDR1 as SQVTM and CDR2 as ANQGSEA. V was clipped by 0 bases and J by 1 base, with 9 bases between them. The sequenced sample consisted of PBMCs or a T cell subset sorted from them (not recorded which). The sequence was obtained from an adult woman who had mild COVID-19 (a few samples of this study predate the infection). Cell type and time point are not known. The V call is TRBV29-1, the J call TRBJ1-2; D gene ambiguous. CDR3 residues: CSVEDYPGNYGYTF. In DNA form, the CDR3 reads TGCAGCGTTGAAGATTACCCGGGTAACTATGGCTACACCTTC.